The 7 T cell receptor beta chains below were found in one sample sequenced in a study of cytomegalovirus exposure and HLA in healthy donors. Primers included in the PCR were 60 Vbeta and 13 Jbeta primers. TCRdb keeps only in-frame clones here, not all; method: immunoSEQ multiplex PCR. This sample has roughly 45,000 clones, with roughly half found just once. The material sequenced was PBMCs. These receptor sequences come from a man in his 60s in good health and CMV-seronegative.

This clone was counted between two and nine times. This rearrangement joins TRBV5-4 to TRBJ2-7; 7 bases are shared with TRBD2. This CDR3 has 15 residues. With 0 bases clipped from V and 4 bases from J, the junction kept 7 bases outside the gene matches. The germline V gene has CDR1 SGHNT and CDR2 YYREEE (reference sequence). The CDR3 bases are TGTGCCAGCAGCTTGGTAGCGGGCCGCTATTACGAGCAGTACTTC. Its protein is CASSLVAGRYYEQYF.

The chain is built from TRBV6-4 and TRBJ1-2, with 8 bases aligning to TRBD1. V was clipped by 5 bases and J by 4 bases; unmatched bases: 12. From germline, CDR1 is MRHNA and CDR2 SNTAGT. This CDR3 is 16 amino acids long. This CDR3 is CASSPGGARNSYGYTF. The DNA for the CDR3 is TGTGCCAGCAGTCCAGGGGGCGCGCGGAATAGCTATGGCTACACCTTC.

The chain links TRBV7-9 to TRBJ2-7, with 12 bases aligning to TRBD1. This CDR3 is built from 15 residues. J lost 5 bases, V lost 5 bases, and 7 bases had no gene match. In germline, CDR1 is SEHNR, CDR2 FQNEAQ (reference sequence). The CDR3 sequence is CASSAPGQGANEQYF. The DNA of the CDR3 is TGTGCCAGCAGCGCTCCGGGACAGGGGGCCAACGAGCAGTACTTC.

CDR3: CASRRLAGGNEQFF. DNA for the CDR3: TGTGCCAGTCGGAGGCTAGCGGGGGGGAATGAGCAGTTCTTC. This rearrangement joins TRBV9 to TRBJ2-1; 12 positions match TRBD2. The CDR3 spans 14 residues. The V and J ends lost 8 bases and 7 bases, in that order; junction bases with no gene match: 7. CDR1 is SGDLS and CDR2 is YYNGEE in the germline V gene.

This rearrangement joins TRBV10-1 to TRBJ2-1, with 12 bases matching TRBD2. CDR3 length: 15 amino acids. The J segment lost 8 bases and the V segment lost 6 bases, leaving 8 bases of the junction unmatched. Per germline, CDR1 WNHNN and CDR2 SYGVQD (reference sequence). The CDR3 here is CASRPGLAGWDEQFF. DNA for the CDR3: TGCGCCAGCAGGCCGGGACTAGCGGGCTGGGATGAGCAGTTCTTC.

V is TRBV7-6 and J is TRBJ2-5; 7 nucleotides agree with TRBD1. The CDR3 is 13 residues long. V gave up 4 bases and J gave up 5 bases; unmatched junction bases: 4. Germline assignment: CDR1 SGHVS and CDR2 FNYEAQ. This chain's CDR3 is CASSSTGLETQYF. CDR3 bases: TGTGCCAGCAGCTCGACAGGGCTTGAGACCCAGTACTTC.

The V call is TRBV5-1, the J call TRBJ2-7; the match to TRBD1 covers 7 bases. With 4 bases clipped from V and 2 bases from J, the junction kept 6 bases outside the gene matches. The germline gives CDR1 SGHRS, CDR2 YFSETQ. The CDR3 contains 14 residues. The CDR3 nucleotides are TGCGCCAGCAGCCGAAGGGACAGAACCTACGAGCAGTACTTC. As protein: CASSRRDRTYEQYF. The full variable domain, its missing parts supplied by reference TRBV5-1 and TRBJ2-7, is KAGVTQTPRYLIKTRGQQVTLSCSPISGHRSVSWYQQTPGQGLQFLFEYFSETQRNKGNFPGRFSGRQFSNSRSEMNVSTLELGDSALYLCASSRRDRTYEQYFGPGTRLTVT.